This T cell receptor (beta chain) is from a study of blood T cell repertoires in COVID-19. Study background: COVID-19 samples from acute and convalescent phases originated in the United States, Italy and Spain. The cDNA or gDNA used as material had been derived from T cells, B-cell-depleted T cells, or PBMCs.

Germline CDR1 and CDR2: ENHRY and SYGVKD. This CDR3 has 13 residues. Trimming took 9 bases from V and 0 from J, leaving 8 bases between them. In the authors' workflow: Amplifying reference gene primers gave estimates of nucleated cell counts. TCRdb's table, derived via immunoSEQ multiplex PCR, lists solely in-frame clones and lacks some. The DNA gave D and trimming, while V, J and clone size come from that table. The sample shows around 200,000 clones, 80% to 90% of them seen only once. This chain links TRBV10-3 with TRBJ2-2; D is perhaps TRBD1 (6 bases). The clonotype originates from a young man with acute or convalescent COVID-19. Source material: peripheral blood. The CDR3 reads CAMTGTNTGELFF. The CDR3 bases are TGTGCCATGACAGGCACGAACACCGGGGAGCTGTTTTTT.